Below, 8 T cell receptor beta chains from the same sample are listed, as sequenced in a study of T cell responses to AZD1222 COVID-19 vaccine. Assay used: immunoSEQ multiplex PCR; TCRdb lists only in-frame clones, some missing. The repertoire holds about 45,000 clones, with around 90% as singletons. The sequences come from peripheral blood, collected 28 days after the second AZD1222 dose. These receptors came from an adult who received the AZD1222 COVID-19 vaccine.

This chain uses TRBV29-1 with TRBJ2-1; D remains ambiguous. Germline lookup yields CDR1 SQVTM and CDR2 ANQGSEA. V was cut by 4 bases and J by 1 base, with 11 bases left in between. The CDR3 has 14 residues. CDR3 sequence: CSVASGLSYNEQFF. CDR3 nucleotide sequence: TGCAGCGTTGCCAGTGGTTTATCCTACAATGAGCAGTTCTTC.

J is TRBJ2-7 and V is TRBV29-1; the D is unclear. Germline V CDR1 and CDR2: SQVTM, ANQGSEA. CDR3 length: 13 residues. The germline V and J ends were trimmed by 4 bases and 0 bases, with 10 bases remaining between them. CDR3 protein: CSVVLRHSYEQYF. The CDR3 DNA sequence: TGCAGCGTTGTCTTAAGACACTCCTACGAGCAGTACTTC.

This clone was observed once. CDR3 residues: CASSYSIMGEAFF. In DNA, the CDR3 is TGTGCCAGCAGTTACTCGATTATGGGTGAGGCTTTCTTT. This rearrangement joins TRBV6-6 to TRBJ1-1; no clear D. The germline CDR1 and CDR2 sequences are MNHNY and SVGAGI (reference sequence). The CDR3 runs 13 residues. Trimming shortened V by 0 bases and J by 11 bases, and 13 bases separated the two germline ends.

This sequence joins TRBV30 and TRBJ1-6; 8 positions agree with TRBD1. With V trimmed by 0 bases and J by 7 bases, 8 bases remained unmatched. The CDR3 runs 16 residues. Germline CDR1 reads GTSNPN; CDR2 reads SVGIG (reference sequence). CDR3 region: CAWSVPRTGQNSPLHF. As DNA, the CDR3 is TGTGCCTGGAGTGTCCCTCGGACAGGGCAAAATTCACCCCTCCACTTT. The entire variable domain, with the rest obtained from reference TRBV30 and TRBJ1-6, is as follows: SQTIHQWPATLVQPVGSPLSLECTVEGTSNPNLYWYRQAAGRGLQLLFYSVGIGQISSEVPQNLSASRPQDRQFILSSKKLLLSDSGFYLCAWSVPRTGQNSPLHFGNGTRLTVT.

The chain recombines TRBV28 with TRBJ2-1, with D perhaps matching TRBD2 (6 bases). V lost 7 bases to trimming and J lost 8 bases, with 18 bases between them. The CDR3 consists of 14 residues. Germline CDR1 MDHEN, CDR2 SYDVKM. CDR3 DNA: TGTGCCAGCACCTCCGGGACTCAGGGCGATGAGCAGTTCTTC. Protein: CASTSGTQGDEQFF. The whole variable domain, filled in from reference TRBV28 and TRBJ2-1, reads DVKVTQSSRYLVKRTGEKVFLECVQDMDHENMFWYRQDPGLGLRLIYFSYDVKMKEKGDIPEGYSVSREKKERFSLILESASTNQTSMYLCASTSGTQGDEQFFGPGTRLTVL.

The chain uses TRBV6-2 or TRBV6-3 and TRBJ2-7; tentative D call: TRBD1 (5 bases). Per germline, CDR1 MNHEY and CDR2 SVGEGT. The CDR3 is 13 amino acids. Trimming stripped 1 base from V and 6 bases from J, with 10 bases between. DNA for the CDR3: TGTGCCAGCAGTTACTGGCAGGGTGGCGAGCAGTACTTC. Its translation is CASSYWQGGEQYF.

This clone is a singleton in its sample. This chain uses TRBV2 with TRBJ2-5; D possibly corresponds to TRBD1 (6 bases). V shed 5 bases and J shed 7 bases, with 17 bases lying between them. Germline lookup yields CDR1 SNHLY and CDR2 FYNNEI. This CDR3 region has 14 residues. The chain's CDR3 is CASSFDRFLGTQYF. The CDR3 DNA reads TGTGCCAGCAGTTTCGACAGGTTTTTGGGGACCCAGTACTTC.

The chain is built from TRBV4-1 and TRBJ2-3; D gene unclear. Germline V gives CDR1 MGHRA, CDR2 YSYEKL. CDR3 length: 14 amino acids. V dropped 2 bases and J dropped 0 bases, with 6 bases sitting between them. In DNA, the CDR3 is TGCGCCAGCAGCCAACGGCGGAGCACAGATACGCAGTATTTT. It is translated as CASSQRRSTDTQYF.